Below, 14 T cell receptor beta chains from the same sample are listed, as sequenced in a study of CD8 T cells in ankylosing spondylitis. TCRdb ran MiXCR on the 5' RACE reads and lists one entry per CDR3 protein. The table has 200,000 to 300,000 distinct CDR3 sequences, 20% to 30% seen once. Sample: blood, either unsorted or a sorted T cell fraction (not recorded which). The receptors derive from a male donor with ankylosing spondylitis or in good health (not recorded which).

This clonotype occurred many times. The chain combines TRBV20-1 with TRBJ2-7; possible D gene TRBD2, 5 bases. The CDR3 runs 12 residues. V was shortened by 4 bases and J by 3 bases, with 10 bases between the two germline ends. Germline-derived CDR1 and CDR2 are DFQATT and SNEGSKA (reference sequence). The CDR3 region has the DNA TGCAGTGCTACCGGACGGGACTACGAGCAGTACTTC. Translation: CSATGRDYEQYF.

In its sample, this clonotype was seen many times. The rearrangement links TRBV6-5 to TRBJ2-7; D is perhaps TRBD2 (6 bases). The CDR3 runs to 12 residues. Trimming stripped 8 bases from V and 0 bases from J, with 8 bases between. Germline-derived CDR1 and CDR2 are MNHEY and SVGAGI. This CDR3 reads CASAGGSYEQYF. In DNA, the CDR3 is TGTGCCAGCGCCGGGGGCTCCTACGAGCAGTACTTC.

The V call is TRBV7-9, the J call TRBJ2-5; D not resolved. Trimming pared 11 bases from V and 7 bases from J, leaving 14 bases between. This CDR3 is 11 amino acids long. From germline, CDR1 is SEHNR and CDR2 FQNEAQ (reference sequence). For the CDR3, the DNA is TGTGCCGCATCCCCGCTGGCGACCCAGTACTTC. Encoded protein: CAASPLATQYF.

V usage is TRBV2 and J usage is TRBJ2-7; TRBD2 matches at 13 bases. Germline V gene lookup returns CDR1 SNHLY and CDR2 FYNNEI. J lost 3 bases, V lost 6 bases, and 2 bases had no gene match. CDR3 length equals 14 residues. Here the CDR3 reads CASRWTSGGYEQYF. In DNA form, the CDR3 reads TGTGCCAGCAGATGGACTAGCGGGGGCTACGAGCAGTACTTC.

CDR3 protein: CASSKGGGAWNEQFF. CDR3 DNA sequence: TGCGCCAGCAGCAAGGGAGGGGGCGCGTGGAATGAGCAGTTCTTC. The gene calls are TRBV4-1 and TRBJ2-1; TRBD1 or TRBD2 may be the D gene (7 bases each). The CDR3 loop spans 15 amino acids. V lost 5 bases and J 7 bases, leaving 18 bases between the germline ends. CDR1 and CDR2 from the germline V gene are MGHRA and YSYEKL.

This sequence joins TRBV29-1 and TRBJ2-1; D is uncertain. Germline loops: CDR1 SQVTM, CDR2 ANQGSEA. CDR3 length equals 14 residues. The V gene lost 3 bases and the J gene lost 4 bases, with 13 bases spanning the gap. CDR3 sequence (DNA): TGCAGCGTTGATAGGGTTACACCTTACAATGAGCAGTTCTTC. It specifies CSVDRVTPYNEQFF.

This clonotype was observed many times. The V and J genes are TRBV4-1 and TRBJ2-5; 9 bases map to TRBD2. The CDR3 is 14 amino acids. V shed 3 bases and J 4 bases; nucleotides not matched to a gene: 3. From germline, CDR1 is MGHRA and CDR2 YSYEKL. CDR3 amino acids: CASSQRGGLETQYF. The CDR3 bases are TGCGCCAGCAGCCAGCGGGGGGGCTTAGAGACCCAGTACTTC.

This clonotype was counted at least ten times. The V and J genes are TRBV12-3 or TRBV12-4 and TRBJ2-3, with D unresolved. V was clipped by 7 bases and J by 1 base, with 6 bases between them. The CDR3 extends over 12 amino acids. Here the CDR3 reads CASTDRTDTQYF. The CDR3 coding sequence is TGTGCCAGCACCGATCGCACAGATACGCAGTATTTT.

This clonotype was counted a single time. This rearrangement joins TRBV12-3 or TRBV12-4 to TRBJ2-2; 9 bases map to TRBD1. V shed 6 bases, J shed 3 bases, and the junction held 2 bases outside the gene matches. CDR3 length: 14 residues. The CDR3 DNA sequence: TGTGCCAGCAGGGGGGACAGGGACACCGGGGAGCTGTTTTTT. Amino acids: CASRGDRDTGELFF.

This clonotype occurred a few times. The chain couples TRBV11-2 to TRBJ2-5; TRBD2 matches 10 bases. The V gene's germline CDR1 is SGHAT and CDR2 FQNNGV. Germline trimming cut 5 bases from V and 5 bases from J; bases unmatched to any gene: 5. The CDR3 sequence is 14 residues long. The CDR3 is CASSRAGGRETQYF. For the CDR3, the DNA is TGTGCCAGCAGCCGAGCGGGGGGGCGGGAGACCCAGTACTTC.

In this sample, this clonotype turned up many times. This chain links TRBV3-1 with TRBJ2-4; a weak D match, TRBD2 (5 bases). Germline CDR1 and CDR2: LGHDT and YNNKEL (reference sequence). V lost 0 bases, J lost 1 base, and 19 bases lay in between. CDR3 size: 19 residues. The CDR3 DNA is TGTGCCAGCAGCCAAGAGAGTGGTAGCGAGTGGGAGGCCAAAAACATTCAGTACTTC. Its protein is CASSQESGSEWEAKNIQYF.

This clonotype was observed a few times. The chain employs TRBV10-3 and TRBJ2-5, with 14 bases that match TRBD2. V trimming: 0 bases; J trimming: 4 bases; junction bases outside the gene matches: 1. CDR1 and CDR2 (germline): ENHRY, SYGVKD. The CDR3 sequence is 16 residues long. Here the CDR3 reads CAISESGTSGGETQYF. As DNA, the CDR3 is TGTGCCATCAGTGAGTCGGGGACTAGCGGGGGAGAGACCCAGTACTTC.

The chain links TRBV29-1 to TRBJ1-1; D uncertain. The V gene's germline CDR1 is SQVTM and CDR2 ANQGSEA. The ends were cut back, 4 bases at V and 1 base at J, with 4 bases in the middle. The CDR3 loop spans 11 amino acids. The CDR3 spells CSVAQNTEAFF. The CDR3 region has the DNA TGCAGCGTTGCCCAGAACACTGAAGCTTTCTTT. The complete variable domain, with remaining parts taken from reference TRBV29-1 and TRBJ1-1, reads SAVISQKPSRDICQRGTSLTIQCQVDSQVTMMFWYRQQPGQSLTLIATANQGSEATYESGFVIDKFPISRPNLTFSTLTVSNMSPEDSSIYLCSVAQNTEAFFGQGTRLTVV.

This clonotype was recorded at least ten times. The CDR3 loop reads CSVEGAGGETQYF. The CDR3 nucleotides read TGCAGCGTTGAGGGTGCCGGGGGGGAGACCCAGTACTTC. The chain has TRBV29-1 and TRBJ2-5; 7 bases agree with TRBD2. CDR1 SQVTM and CDR2 ANQGSEA come from the germline V gene. The junction had 6 bases not matched to a gene; V was cut back by 3 bases and J by 5 bases. The CDR3 has 13 residues.